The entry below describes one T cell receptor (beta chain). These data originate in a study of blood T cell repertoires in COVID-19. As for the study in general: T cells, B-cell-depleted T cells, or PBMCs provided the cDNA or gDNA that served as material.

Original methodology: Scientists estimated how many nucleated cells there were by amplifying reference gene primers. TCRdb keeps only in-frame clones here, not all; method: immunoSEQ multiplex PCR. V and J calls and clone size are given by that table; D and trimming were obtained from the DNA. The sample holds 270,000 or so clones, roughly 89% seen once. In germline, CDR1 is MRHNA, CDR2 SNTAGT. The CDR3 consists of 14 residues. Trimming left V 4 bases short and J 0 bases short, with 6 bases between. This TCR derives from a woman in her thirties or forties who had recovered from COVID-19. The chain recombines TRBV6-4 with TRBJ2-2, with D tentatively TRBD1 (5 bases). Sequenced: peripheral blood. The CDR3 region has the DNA TGTGCCAGCAGTGCACAGGCGAACACCGGGGAGCTGTTTTTT. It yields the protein CASSAQANTGELFF.